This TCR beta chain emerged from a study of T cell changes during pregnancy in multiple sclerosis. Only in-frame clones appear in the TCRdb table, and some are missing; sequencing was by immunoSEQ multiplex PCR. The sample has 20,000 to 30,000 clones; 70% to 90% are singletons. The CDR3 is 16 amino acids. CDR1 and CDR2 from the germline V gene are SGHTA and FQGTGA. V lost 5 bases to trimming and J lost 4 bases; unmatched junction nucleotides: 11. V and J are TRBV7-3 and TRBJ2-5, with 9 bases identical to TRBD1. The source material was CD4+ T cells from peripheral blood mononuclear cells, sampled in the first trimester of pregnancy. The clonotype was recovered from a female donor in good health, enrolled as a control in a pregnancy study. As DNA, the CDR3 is TGTGCCAGCAGCCGTACGGGACAGGGAGGATTAGAGACCCAGTACTTC. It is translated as CASSRTGQGGLETQYF.